These 7 T cell receptor beta chains were sequenced from one sample in a study of T cell repertoires in cytomegalovirus infection. TCRdb re-called the reads through MiXCR, storing one row per CDR3 protein. The table has about 76,000 distinct CDR3 sequences, 3.7% seen once. The sequencing sample was made of PBMCs. Receptors were obtained from a human donor in good health (CMV status not recorded). Some clones in this sample may be carry-over from other donors' samples.

This clonotype has a count of ten or more. The chain uses TRBV6-8 and TRBJ2-1; D is ambiguous. The length of the CDR3 is 11 residues. Germline-derived CDR1 and CDR2 are MNHGY and SAAAGT. V lost 0 bases to trimming and J lost 8 bases, with 2 bases between them. CDR3 sequence: CASSYSDEQFF. CDR3 nucleotides: TGTGCCAGCAGTTACTCGGATGAGCAGTTCTTC.

This clonotype was counted ten times or more. The gene calls are TRBV20-1 and TRBJ2-1; D unclear. Germline assignment: CDR1 DFQATT and CDR2 SNEGSKA (reference sequence). V was shortened by 5 bases and J by 8 bases, with 16 bases between the two germline ends. The length of the CDR3 is 13 residues. CDR3 DNA sequence: TGCAGTGCTCTTAGGTCTGGTGGCGATGAGCAGTTCTTC. This gives the protein CSALRSGGDEQFF.

This clonotype showed up many times. This chain connects TRBV27 to TRBJ1-5; no firm D call. The CDR3 has 14 residues. V lost 5 bases and J lost 0, with 8 bases in between. Germline V gene sequence: CDR1 MNHEY, CDR2 SMNVEV (reference sequence). This CDR3 is CASSPFSSNQPQHF. The CDR3 region has the DNA TGTGCCAGCAGTCCATTTTCTAGCAATCAGCCCCAGCATTTT.

This clonotype occurred many times. V usage is TRBV7-2 and J usage is TRBJ1-2; D unresolved. Per the germline V gene, CDR1 is SGHTA and CDR2 is FQGNSA. The V gene lost 4 bases and the J gene lost 3 bases, with 6 bases spanning the gap. The CDR3 spans 12 residues. Written as DNA, the CDR3 is TGTGCCAGCAGCTCGGCCTACTATGGCTACACCTTC. The encoded protein is CASSSAYYGYTF.

This clonotype was detected many times. This chain joins TRBV29-1 and TRBJ2-1, with 9 bases identical to TRBD2. The V and J ends lost 4 bases and 3 bases, in that order; junction bases with no gene match: 7. The CDR3 consists of 15 residues. Germline CDR1 is SQVTM and CDR2 is ANQGSEA. This CDR3 reads CSVAGGRANYNEQFF. CDR3 DNA: TGCAGCGTTGCTGGCGGGAGGGCCAACTACAATGAGCAGTTCTTC.

This clonotype was picked up many times. The chain employs TRBV6-2 or TRBV6-3 and TRBJ2-7, with TRBD1 matching 7 bases. V dropped 7 bases and J dropped 0; count of bases not matched to a gene: 12. Germline V gene sequence: CDR1 MNHEY, CDR2 SVGEGT. This CDR3 is 16 amino acids long. The CDR3 sequence: CASTGSRGSPSYEQYF. As DNA, the CDR3 is TGTGCCAGCACCGGTAGCAGGGGGTCGCCCTCCTACGAGCAGTACTTC.

This clonotype was detected ten times or more. V is TRBV24-1 and J is TRBJ2-5; TRBD1 might be the D (6 bases). This CDR3 has 13 amino acids. V lost 5 bases, J lost 2 bases, and 8 bases lay in between. Germline V lookup: CDR1 KGHDR, CDR2 SFDVKD. CDR3 protein: CATSGGLQETQYF. The CDR3 nucleotides are TGTGCCACCAGTGGGGGGCTACAAGAGACCCAGTACTTC.